This TCR beta chain is from a study of blood T cell repertoires in COVID-19 (dated by TCRdb to 2020 to 2021). Concerning the study at large: Samples from collaborators originated in the United States, Italy and Spain and spanned both the acute and convalescent phases of COVID-19. The repertoires were released in a freely available public database intended as a resource for research on the immune response to SARS-CoV-2. Where available, HLA class I and class II types were obtained from metadata supplied by the sample provider rather than from assay-based typing. Subjects who had been exposed to COVID-19, were actively infected with it, or had recovered from it provided the deeply sampled blood TCRbeta repertoires that made up the dataset. The samples were drawn from the first 160 participants of the ongoing ImmuneRACE study and from 1,200 or so subjects provided by 6 global collaborators. The sample metadata nearly always contained a de-identified subject ID, COVID-19 status, age in years and sex. The material from the prospective study consisted of cDNA or gDNA derived from T cells, B-cell-depleted T cells, or PBMCs. The paper as a whole reports these results and caveats: How much clinical and demographic metadata was included differed by source and by participant, and the metadata was provided uncurated.

TCRbeta CDR3 regions were amplified from genomic DNA using the immunoSEQ Assay, a bias-controlled multiplex PCR. For the original study's pipeline: The number of nucleated cells in each sample was estimated by amplification of reference gene primers within the assay. Sequence reads were collapsed and filtered to measure the absolute abundance of every unique TCRbeta CDR3 rearrangement. For each sample, productive Simpson clonality was calculated as the square root of Simpson's diversity index across productive rearrangements. TCRdb provides this immuneACCESS table in a form limited to in-frame rearrangements. Some clones are lacking; in checked studies, under half of them reflect an unresolved V gene, and why the rest are absent is not known. The DNA gave D and trimming, while V, J and clone size come from that table. This sample holds about 330,000 clones; about 90% were observed only once. The top ten clonotypes cover roughly 5.2% of the sample.

The germline V gene (reference sequence) provides CDR1 PRHDT and CDR2 FYEKMQ. Here V drops 5 bases and J drops 8 bases, and the junction holds 7 bases not matched to any gene. The CDR3 contains 14 residues, cysteine and phenylalanine counted. Of the read, only the CDR3 DNA is kept; its 42 bases are in frame from base 1. A word on this clone: The antigen it binds to is not known. The record has no base qualities; no much larger clone is one base away.

Participants in the prospective study were enrolled through a virtual design, were aged roughly 18 to 100 years, and lived in some 24 United States geographic areas. In the prospective study, cohorts were assigned on the basis of participant-reported clinical history obtained from a screening survey and a study questionnaire. For ImmuneRACE Cohort 3, a participant was defined as recovered based on two consecutive negative NP/OP PCR tests, clearance by a healthcare professional, or resolution of symptoms. In the prospective study, mobile phlebotomists collected whole blood, serum and a nasopharyngeal or oropharyngeal swab from each participant. Additional blood draws and questionnaires over a 2-month period could optionally be provided by prospective study participants. Before DNA extraction, prospective study blood samples were shipped either frozen or at room temperature.

The receptor chain draws on TRBV13 and TRBJ1-2, with 11 bases in between that match TRBD1. The TCR was taken from a woman aged 30 to 39 who had recovered from COVID-19. The specimen was PBMCs or T cells enriched from blood (not recorded which). The CDR3: CASSPDRGQLGYTF. In nucleotides, the sequence is TGTGCCAGCAGCCCGGACAGGGGGCAGTTAGGCTACACCTTC.